The 18 T cell receptor beta chains reported below all come from one sample, sequenced in a study of CXCR3-negative and CXCR3-positive naive CD8 T cells (dated by TCRdb to between 2018 and 2021). The listed sequencing device is NextSeq 550. The Human TCR Profiling Kit (MiLaboratory) was used to prepare UMI-labeled 5' RACE TRB cDNA libraries. Following reprocessing of the reads by TCRdb, the data hold one row per CDR3 protein sequence and no DNA is available. This sample's records show roughly 39,000 distinct CDR3 sequences. Over 8.5% of the sample comes from the top ten. Source material: memory CD8+ T cells from blood. What the cell subset or site label conveys for this sample: conventional CD8+ memory T cells (TMEM), sorted as controls. The receptors were sampled from a human donor in good health. Some clones in this sample may be carry-over from other donors' samples.

This chain links TRBV29-1 with TRBJ1-1; TCRdb selects TRBD1, and the lack of DNA leaves this call unchecked. CDR3 length: 14 residues. The germline CDR1 and CDR2 sequences are SQVTM and ANQGSEA. CDR3 protein: CSVEDRTINTEAFF.

CDR3 amino acids: CASQAPDDGSSNTGELFF. The V call is TRBV4-1, the J call TRBJ2-2; TCRdb picks TRBD1, but there is no DNA to check that call. Germline loops: CDR1 MGHRA, CDR2 YSYEKL. The CDR3 consists of 18 residues.

The V call is TRBV15, the J call TRBJ2-7; the D call from TCRdb, TRBD1, cannot be confirmed without DNA. Germline V gene lookup returns CDR1 LNHNV and CDR2 YYDKDF (reference sequence). CDR3 length: 14 residues. CDR3 sequence reads: CATSPPGETYEQYF.

This chain connects TRBV9 to TRBJ1-1. CDR3 size: 11 residues. CDR1 is SGDLS, CDR2 YYNGEE, per germline. CDR3: CASSHGTEAFF.

This chain connects TRBV6-4 to TRBJ2-1; TCRdb selects TRBD2, and the lack of DNA leaves this call unchecked. The CDR3 extends over 15 amino acids. Germline-derived CDR1 and CDR2 are MRHNA and SNTAGT. The CDR3 loop reads CASSATSGGNNEQFF.

The CDR3 loop is CASSYSLDAALSSYEQYF. The V gene is TRBV6-2 or TRBV6-3, the J gene TRBJ2-7; lacking DNA, the TRBD1 call made by TCRdb goes unchecked. Germline CDR1 and CDR2: MNHEY and SVGEGT. The CDR3 extends over 18 amino acids.

The chain employs TRBV4-3 and TRBJ1-2; no DNA is available, so the TRBD1 call from TCRdb remains unchecked. The germline V gene encodes CDR1 LGHNA and CDR2 YSLEER. The length of the CDR3 is 16 residues. CDR3 protein: CASSQDPRGSDYGYTF.

CDR3: CASKEGDTQYF. The chain links TRBV27 to TRBJ2-3; TCRdb's D call of TRBD2 is untestable without DNA. From germline, CDR1 is MNHEY and CDR2 SMNVEV (reference sequence). The length of the CDR3 is 11 residues.

V usage is TRBV20-1 and J usage is TRBJ2-5. The CDR3 totals 13 residues. CDR1 is DFQATT and CDR2 is SNEGSKA in the germline V gene (reference sequence). CDR3: CSAEVGEMETQHF.

Its frequency marks this clonotype as medium-sized. This chain links TRBV29-1 with TRBJ2-1. This CDR3 spans 11 amino acids. Per germline, CDR1 SQVTM and CDR2 ANQGSEA. The CDR3 reads CSVLGFNEQFF.

The chain joins TRBV10-1 to TRBJ2-7; TCRdb proposes TRBD2, but this gene call is untestable without DNA. Per the germline V gene, CDR1 is WNHNN and CDR2 is SYGVQD (reference sequence). This CDR3 contains 15 residues. This CDR3 reads CASSAPEEGIYEQYF.

This chain uses TRBV29-1 with TRBJ2-1; there is no DNA to check the TCRdb D call of TRBD2. The CDR3 totals 15 residues. The germline CDR1 and CDR2 sequences are SQVTM and ANQGSEA. CDR3 amino acids: CSVEEVGTSPPEQFF.

The chain recombines TRBV29-1 with TRBJ1-1. Germline V CDR1 and CDR2: SQVTM, ANQGSEA. CDR3 length: 13 residues. This chain's CDR3 is CSVEIEMNTEAFF.

The V call is TRBV29-1, the J call TRBJ1-2. This CDR3 has 13 amino acids. Per germline, CDR1 SQVTM and CDR2 ANQGSEA. The CDR3 spells CSVPRDSETGYTF.

The chain uses TRBV12-3 or TRBV12-4 and TRBJ2-7; TCRdb picks TRBD2, but there is no DNA to check that call. This CDR3 region has 14 residues. The CDR3 loop reads CASSFGLAGYARYF.

The chain uses TRBV11-3 and TRBJ2-1; TCRdb's assignment of TRBD1 cannot be checked, as there is no DNA. Germline V gives CDR1 SGHNT, CDR2 YENEEA. This CDR3 comprises 13 residues. The CDR3 is CASNLRWGNEQFF.

The chain has TRBV7-8 and TRBJ1-1; the TCRdb D gene call, TRBD1, has no DNA to confirm it. The CDR3 sequence is 13 residues long. Germline CDR1 and CDR2: SGHVS and FQNEAQ. The chain's CDR3 is CASSLEGEPGAFF.

The chain is built from TRBV5-1 and TRBJ2-5. This CDR3 comprises 14 residues. The germline CDR1 and CDR2 sequences are SGHRS and YFSETQ. The chain's CDR3 is CASSFLLEQETQYF.